This T cell receptor beta chain comes out of a study of cytomegalovirus exposure and HLA in healthy donors. A note on this clone: What it binds is unknown.

Findings of the study overall: For most TCR beta V segments, an earlier analysis put the productive rate at about 87% or about 30% of the time. The study had only CMV serostatus as immune exposure information.

Researchers ran the PCR with 60 Vbeta and 13 Jbeta primers. Assay: immunoSEQ multiplex PCR; the TCRdb copy retains only in-frame clones and omits some. Among some 67,000 clones, 60% to 80% were seen once, and the ten largest hold over 7.5%. Looked up from germline, CDR1 is SEHNR and CDR2 is FQNEAQ (reference sequence). There are 15 residues in the CDR3. Unmatched junction bases numbered 7, after V lost 3 bases and J lost 5 bases. Nominally healthy donors provided the samples, though records likely missed some immune exposures. The sample was PBMCs. This receptor was taken from a man aged 60 to 69 in good health and CMV-seropositive. This chain links TRBV7-9 with TRBJ2-1; the match to TRBD2 covers 7 bases. The CDR3 bases are TGTGCCAGCAGCTTCGGAATAGCGGGCCACAATGAGCAGTTCTTC. Its translation: CASSFGIAGHNEQFF. Based on the CDR3 plus reference TRBV7-9 and TRBJ2-1, the full variable domain is DTGVSQNPRHKITKRGQNVTFRCDPISEHNRLYWYRQTLGQGPEFLTYFQNEAQLEKSRLLSDRFSAERPKGSFSTLEIQRTEQGDSAMYLCASSFGIAGHNEQFFGPGTRLTVL.